The 5 T cell receptor beta chains reported below all come from one sample, sequenced in a study of T cell clonality in common variable immunodeficiency. Clones were sequenced by immunoSEQ multiplex PCR, and TCRdb holds only the in-frame ones, with some missing. This record lists about 33,000 clones, none seen once only, and the top ten clones contain about 6.1%. Antigens of these TCRs are unknown. Study results and limitations: Reportedly, TCR beta sequences from common variable immunodeficiency showed fewer deletions and N-nucleotide insertions.

The specimen sequenced was peripheral blood mononuclear cells. All receptors come from a human donor with common variable immunodeficiency.

The table lists this clone with many counts. Sequencing ends 3 residues short of the CDR3 end; the germline J gene provides the rest. The chain carries TRBV5-1 and TRBJ2-2; D may be TRBD2 (5 bases). The V and J ends lost 0 bases and 4 bases respectively, with 13 bases between them. The CDR3 is made up of 16 amino acids. The germline gives CDR1 SGHRS, CDR2 YFSETQ. The CDR3 DNA, read in part, is TGCGCCAGCAGCTTGGTCGGCGGGTCCGGCACCGGGGAG. It translates to CASSLVGGSGTGE. The whole CDR3 protein is CASSLVGGSGTGELFF.

Points on this clone: Read sequence stops 3 residues before the CDR3 end, and the germline J gene provides the missing end. The gene calls are TRBV7-9 and TRBJ2-7; 8 bases match TRBD1. J was trimmed by 3 bases and V by 5 bases; bases with no gene match: 6. The CDR3 is 14 residues long. Germline V gives CDR1 SEHNR, CDR2 FQNEAQ (reference sequence). The DNA read from the CDR3 is TGTGCCAGCAGCGCATCCGGGACAGGCTACGAG. Its translation is CASSASGTGYE. The full CDR3 is CASSASGTGYEQYF.

Note on this clone: Read data end 3 residues before the CDR3 end; the end is taken from the germline J gene. V usage is TRBV5-1 and J usage is TRBJ2-5; D not resolved. Trimming removed 0 bases at V and 5 bases at J, with 11 bases between. The germline V gene has CDR1 SGHRS and CDR2 YFSETQ. This CDR3 is built from 14 residues. CDR3 residues: CASSLASAGETQYF. CDR3 bases read: TGCGCCAGCAGCTTGGCCTCAGCCGGGGAGACC.

Relative to its sample, this clone is medium-sized (0.01 to 0.1%). The read stops 3 residues short of the end of the CDR3; the missing end is completed from the germline J gene. The rearrangement links TRBV7-3 to TRBJ1-1; 8 bases match TRBD1. V lost 2 bases to trimming and J lost 0 bases; unmatched junction nucleotides: 5. This CDR3 has 16 amino acids. Germline loops: CDR1 SGHTA, CDR2 FQGTGA. The CDR3 region is CASSLEAGGLNTEAFF. The CDR3 bases that were read are TGTGCCAGCAGCTTAGAGGCAGGGGGCCTGAACACTGAA.

This clone was seen many times. The observed sequence ends 3 residues before the CDR3 terminus, with the missing tail filled in from the germline J gene. The chain is built from TRBV7-6 and TRBJ2-5; perhaps TRBD1 as D (6 bases). Germline loops: CDR1 SGHVS, CDR2 FNYEAQ. The CDR3 sequence is 15 residues long. The germline V and J ends were trimmed by 5 bases and 0 bases, with 13 bases remaining between them. The DNA read from the CDR3 is TGTGCCAGCAGCCCGGACAGTTGGTACCAAGAGACC. This encodes CASSPDSWYQET. The complete CDR3 reads CASSPDSWYQETQYF.